This T cell receptor beta chain originates from a study of blood T cell repertoires in COVID-19. Study information: The United States, Italy and Spain provided the acute and convalescent COVID-19 samples.

Profiled with immunoSEQ multiplex PCR; TCRdb holds only in-frame clones, not every one. The sample has more than 400,000 clones, over 75% seen once. The CDR3 sequence is 15 residues long. The V gene end was trimmed by 3 bases and the J gene end by 2 bases; junction bases not matched to a gene: 7. CDR1 and CDR2 from the germline V gene are DFQATT and SNEGSKA (reference sequence). Material for sequencing was peripheral blood. The source is a human donor in a cohort sampled during active COVID-19. The chain links TRBV20-1 to TRBJ2-3; 8 bases line up with TRBD2. CDR3 residues: CSASGVAGPTDTQYF. The CDR3 DNA reads TGCAGTGCTAGTGGTGTAGCGGGACCCACAGATACGCAGTATTTT.